Sequencing of this TCR beta chain was carried out in a study of OX40 agonist ivuxolimab in advanced cancers. V lost 3 bases to trimming and J lost 12 bases; unmatched junction nucleotides: 14. Germline V CDR1 and CDR2: MDHEN, SYDVKM. The CDR3 runs 16 residues. Systemic immunosuppression or autoimmune disease history was grounds to exclude patients. Sampling times: baseline, cycle 4 day 1, cycle 7 day 1. Method: immunoSEQ multiplex PCR; TCRdb's copy keeps in-frame clones and lacks some. The sample yields about 75,000 clones, 85% seen once. The clonotype originates from an adult with an advanced solid tumor such as melanoma, head and neck, liver or kidney cancer. The sequencing here drew on CD4+ or CD8+ T cells sorted from blood, taken in a trial of the OX40 agonist ivuxolimab. The J gene is TRBJ2-1, the V gene TRBV28, with 10 bases matching TRBD2. The CDR3 DNA follows: TGTGCCAGCAGTTTCTCTCTAGCGGGAGTAGCATGGGTGCAGTTCTTC. This translates into CASSFSLAGVAWVQFF.